These 28 T cell receptor beta chains originate from one sample sequenced in a study of neurological immune-mediated disorders. One entry per CDR3 protein results from TCRdb running MiXCR on the 5' RACE reads. In the table there are over 65,000 distinct CDR3 sequences, 2.6% of which are singletons. Specimen: PBMCs. These receptors came from a young woman with multiple sclerosis.

This clonotype has at least ten counts. The rearrangement links TRBV4-3 to TRBJ2-5, with D uncertain. The CDR3 totals 13 residues. V was trimmed by 0 bases and J by 5 bases, leaving 7 bases between them. Germline CDR1 is LGHNA and CDR2 is YSLEER. The CDR3 sequence is CASSQDSGETQYF. DNA of the CDR3: TGCGCCAGCAGCCAAGATAGTGGTGAGACCCAGTACTTC.

This clonotype has ten or more counts. V usage is TRBV5-1 and J usage is TRBJ2-5; D may be TRBD2 (6 bases). Germline CDR1 SGHRS, CDR2 YFSETQ. V dropped 2 bases and J dropped 3 bases, with 8 bases sitting between them. The CDR3 is made up of 13 amino acids. DNA for the CDR3: TGCGCCAGCAGCTTAGGAGGGAAAGAGACCCAGTACTTC. Translated, it gives CASSLGGKETQYF.

The chain links TRBV18 to TRBJ2-5; 7 nucleotides match TRBD2. Germline CDR1 and CDR2: KGHSH and LQKENI. This CDR3 has 15 amino acids. The J segment lost 2 bases and the V segment lost 3 bases, leaving 6 bases of the junction unmatched. The CDR3 is CASSPGTIRQETQYF. CDR3 nucleotides: TGTGCCAGCTCACCGGGGACTATAAGACAAGAGACCCAGTACTTC.

At least ten counts were recorded for this clonotype. The chain's CDR3 is CASSRRDGSNTGELFF. The CDR3 DNA reads TGTGCCAGCAGCCGCCGGGACGGGTCGAACACCGGGGAGCTGTTTTTT. V is TRBV3-1 and J is TRBJ2-2; D may match TRBD1 or TRBD2 (5 bases each). The V gene lost 4 bases and the J gene lost 0 bases, with 12 bases spanning the gap. The V gene's germline CDR1 is LGHDT and CDR2 YNNKEL (reference sequence). The CDR3 extends over 16 amino acids.

This clonotype showed up many times. The CDR3 reads CASSQGQGSGGNQPQHF. In DNA, the CDR3 is TGTGCCAGCAGTCAGGGACAGGGGTCAGGCGGCAATCAGCCCCAGCATTTT. The chain carries TRBV6-6 and TRBJ1-5; 10 bases line up with TRBD1. Germline-derived CDR1 and CDR2 are MNHNY and SVGAGI (reference sequence). Germline trimming cut 5 bases from V and 2 bases from J; bases unmatched to any gene: 9. This CDR3 is 17 amino acids long.

In this sample, this clonotype turned up many times. V gene TRBV20-1 combines with J gene TRBJ1-5; D may be TRBD1 (6 bases). Germline V gives CDR1 DFQATT, CDR2 SNEGSKA (reference sequence). Trimming took 6 bases from V and 12 from J, leaving 18 bases between them. CDR3 length: 12 amino acids. The CDR3 sequence is CSAPQGRRDQHF. The CDR3 nucleotides are TGCAGTGCCCCACAGGGCCGGAGGGACCAGCATTTT.

This clonotype was observed many times. This chain joins TRBV5-6 and TRBJ1-5, with D hard to call. Germline V CDR1 and CDR2: SGHDT, YYEEEE. V was clipped by 1 base and J by 1 base, with 6 bases between them. The CDR3 covers 14 residues. The CDR3 is CASSLMGSNQPQHF. DNA for the CDR3: TGTGCCAGCAGCTTGATGGGGAGCAATCAGCCCCAGCATTTT.

This clonotype showed up many times. This chain joins TRBV3-1 and TRBJ2-7, with 8 bases fitting TRBD2. Trimming cost V 3 bases and J 3 bases; bases outside gene matches: 7. Germline V gene data show CDR1 as LGHDT and CDR2 as YNNKEL (reference sequence). This CDR3 has 15 residues. In DNA, the CDR3 is TGTGCCAGCAGCCACTCAGCGGGAGTCCTCTACGAGCAGTACTTC. This sequence encodes CASSHSAGVLYEQYF.

This clonotype has a count of ten or more. V gene TRBV20-1 combines with J gene TRBJ2-5; D perhaps matches TRBD2 (6 bases). This CDR3 comprises 15 residues. V lost 6 bases to trimming and J lost 1 base, with 18 bases between them. CDR1 DFQATT and CDR2 SNEGSKA come from the germline V gene (reference sequence). CDR3 sequence: CSAADIGGVQETQYF. The CDR3 DNA reads TGCAGTGCCGCGGACATAGGAGGGGTCCAAGAGACCCAGTACTTC.

This clonotype was observed at least ten times. The genes are TRBV3-1 and TRBJ1-3; TRBD1 is a possible D gene (5 bases). Trimming removed 2 bases from V and 0 bases from J, with 8 bases in between. CDR3 length: 15 amino acids. In germline, CDR1 is LGHDT, CDR2 YNNKEL (reference sequence). The CDR3 sequence is CASSQWDDSGNTIYF. The CDR3 DNA reads as TGTGCCAGCAGCCAATGGGACGACTCTGGAAACACCATATATTTT.

This clonotype was found many times. The chain links TRBV28 to TRBJ2-2, with D possibly being TRBD2 (5 bases). The CDR3 spans 13 residues. Germline CDR1 MDHEN, CDR2 SYDVKM. The germline V and J ends were trimmed by 7 bases and 4 bases, with 10 bases remaining between them. The CDR3 DNA follows: TGTGCCAGCAAGATCGGAGGCACCGGGGAGCTGTTTTTT. This translates into CASKIGGTGELFF. The variable domain in full, completed from reference TRBV28 and TRBJ2-2, reads DVKVTQSSRYLVKRTGEKVFLECVQDMDHENMFWYRQDPGLGLRLIYFSYDVKMKEKGDIPEGYSVSREKKERFSLILESASTNQTSMYLCASKIGGTGELFFGEGSRLTVL.

This clonotype was observed at least ten times. The chain employs TRBV4-2 and TRBJ1-6, with TRBD1 as a possible D gene (6 bases). The CDR3 has 16 residues. The germline gives CDR1 LGHNA, CDR2 YNFKEQ. With 0 bases removed from V and 9 bases from J, the gap between germline ends came to 15 bases. CDR3: CASSQDRGSGGSPLHF. CDR3 nucleotides: TGTGCCAGCAGCCAAGATAGGGGGTCTGGGGGTTCACCCCTCCACTTT.

The sample holds many counts of this clonotype. This chain connects TRBV13 to TRBJ2-2, with 12 bases aligning to TRBD2. Looked up from germline, CDR1 is PRHDT and CDR2 is FYEKMQ (reference sequence). The CDR3 totals 16 residues. The V gene end was trimmed by 5 bases and the J gene end by 5 bases; junction bases not matched to a gene: 6. The CDR3 coding sequence is TGTGCCAGCAGCCCGACTAGCGGGAGTAAGACCGGGGAGCTGTTTTTT. Amino acid sequence: CASSPTSGSKTGELFF.

This clonotype was seen at least ten times. The V gene is TRBV7-2, the J gene TRBJ2-1; D might be TRBD1 (6 bases). The CDR3 has 15 amino acids. Trimming left V 5 bases short and J 4 bases short, with 15 bases between. Looked up from germline, CDR1 is SGHTA and CDR2 is FQGNSA. The CDR3 DNA is TGTGCCAGCAGCCCAAACCCTGACAGGTACAATGAGCAGTTCTTC. Translating gives CASSPNPDRYNEQFF. Complete variable domain (other parts from reference TRBV7-2 and TRBJ2-1): GAGVSQSPSNKVTEKGKDVELRCDPISGHTALYWYRQSLGQGLEFLIYFQGNSAPDKSGLPSDRFSAERTGGSVSTLTIQRTQQEDSAVYLCASSPNPDRYNEQFFGPGTRLTVL.

This clonotype was picked up many times. V and J are TRBV20-1 and TRBJ2-3, with 14 bases lining up with TRBD2. Germline CDR1 and CDR2: DFQATT and SNEGSKA (reference sequence). The CDR3 sequence is 17 residues long. The ends lost 5 bases at V and 6 bases at J; junction bases unmatched: 13. CDR3 sequence: CSAGIFGTSGSLDTQYF. The CDR3 DNA follows: TGCAGTGCTGGTATCTTCGGGACTAGCGGGAGTTTGGATACGCAGTATTTT.

This clonotype has a handful of counts. This chain links TRBV18 with TRBJ1-6, with no clear D. Per germline, CDR1 KGHSH and CDR2 LQKENI. This CDR3 comprises 13 residues. Trimming took off 6 bases at V and 8 bases at J, with 11 bases between the two ends. CDR3 bases: TGTGCCAGCTCCCCTTTGTCGGATTCACCCCTCCACTTT. This codes for CASSPLSDSPLHF.

There are many counts of this clonotype. The chain links TRBV7-9 to TRBJ2-7, with D possibly matching TRBD1 (6 bases). Trimming removed 6 bases at V and 3 bases at J, with 9 bases between. CDR1 and CDR2 (germline): SEHNR, FQNEAQ (reference sequence). This CDR3 is 12 amino acids long. The CDR3 is CASRPDSYEQYF. The CDR3 nucleotides read TGTGCCAGCAGGCCGGACAGCTACGAGCAGTACTTC.

This clonotype was observed at least ten times. The chain combines TRBV4-1 with TRBJ2-7; 7 bases are shared with TRBD1. Germline V gene data show CDR1 as MGHRA and CDR2 as YSYEKL. The CDR3 covers 15 residues. V dropped 0 bases and J dropped 0; count of bases not matched to a gene: 2. The CDR3 DNA reads TGCGCCAGCAGCCAAGATCCAGGGGGCTCCTACGAGCAGTACTTC. Amino acid sequence: CASSQDPGGSYEQYF.

In this sample, this clonotype turned up many times. This rearrangement joins TRBV4-1 to TRBJ1-6, with D possibly matching TRBD1 (6 bases). From germline, CDR1 is MGHRA and CDR2 YSYEKL. Trimming removed 3 bases at V and 10 bases at J, with 16 bases between. This CDR3 has 15 residues. The DNA for the CDR3 is TGCGCCAGCAGCCATCCCCAGGGGATTCGGTCACCCCTCCACTTT. Translating gives CASSHPQGIRSPLHF.

Many counts were recorded for this clonotype. The rearrangement joins TRBV20-1 to TRBJ2-7, with TRBD2 identical over 8 bases. Germline V gene sequence: CDR1 DFQATT, CDR2 SNEGSKA (reference sequence). J was trimmed by 3 bases and V by 1 base; bases with no gene match: 8. There are 15 residues in the CDR3. Here the CDR3 reads CSARARAGLGYEQYF. The CDR3, as DNA: TGCAGTGCTAGAGCCCGTGCGGGACTAGGCTACGAGCAGTACTTC.

There are many counts of this clonotype. The chain couples TRBV4-2 to TRBJ2-1, with TRBD2 matching over 10 bases. Unmatched junction bases numbered 9, after V lost 6 bases and J lost 7 bases. Germline CDR1 reads LGHNA; CDR2 reads YNFKEQ. This CDR3 has 15 amino acids. The DNA of the CDR3 is TGTGCCAGCAGTCATCTAGCGGGAGATGGGAATGAGCAGTTCTTC. Amino acid sequence: CASSHLAGDGNEQFF.

This sequence joins TRBV19 and TRBJ2-1; D not certain. CDR1 is LNHDA and CDR2 is SQIVND in the germline V gene (reference sequence). The V end was cut by 3 bases, the J end by 8 bases, with 14 bases between. This CDR3 is 14 amino acids long. CDR3 sequence (DNA): TGTGCCAGTAGTATGTCGGTATTGGTCGATGAGCAGTTCTTC. This translates into CASSMSVLVDEQFF.

This clonotype showed up many times. The J gene is TRBJ2-1, the V gene TRBV21-1. TRBV21-1 is termed a pseudogene. The CDR3 sequence is 15 residues long. CDR3 bases: TGTGCCAGCAGCATTAAACTGGAACTTATCGATGAGCAGTTCTTC. Encoded protein: CASSIKLELIDEQFF.

This clonotype occurred many times. The genes are TRBV20-1 and TRBJ2-7; D perhaps matches TRBD1 (5 bases). CDR1 is DFQATT and CDR2 is SNEGSKA in the germline V gene (reference sequence). The CDR3 contains 12 residues. Trimming shortened V by 3 bases and J by 10 bases, and 16 bases separated the two germline ends. CDR3 sequence (DNA): TGCAGTGCTAGCGTGACCCCAGGGTTACAGTACTTC. Translating gives CSASVTPGLQYF.

This clonotype was counted at least ten times. The chain carries TRBV11-2 and TRBJ2-1; possible D gene TRBD1, 5 bases. Per the germline V gene, CDR1 is SGHAT and CDR2 is FQNNGV. V lost 10 bases to trimming and J lost 4 bases, with 11 bases between them. The CDR3 length is 12 residues. This chain's CDR3 is CATLTEYNEQFF. CDR3 in DNA: TGTGCCACCTTGACAGAATACAATGAGCAGTTCTTC.

This clonotype has ten or more counts. The rearrangement uses TRBV2 and TRBJ2-4; the D is unclear. Trimming took off 2 bases at V and 0 bases at J, with 8 bases between the two ends. CDR1 and CDR2 from the germline V gene are SNHLY and FYNNEI. The CDR3 spans 15 residues. The CDR3 protein is CASSERLLAKNIQYF. CDR3 DNA: TGTGCCAGCAGTGAACGACTTCTAGCCAAAAACATTCAGTACTTC.

The table lists this clonotype with many counts. The J gene is TRBJ2-1, the V gene TRBV5-4, with D hard to call. With 3 bases removed from V and 3 bases from J, the gap between germline ends came to 10 bases. The CDR3 spans 14 residues. CDR1 is SGHNT, CDR2 YYREEE, per germline (reference sequence). As DNA, the CDR3 is TGTGCCAGCAGCTCGCTTGCGGACTACAATGAGCAGTTCTTC. This sequence encodes CASSSLADYNEQFF.

This clonotype was seen a handful of times. A clone one base away is much larger, so this may be a read error. V gene TRBV7-3 combines with J gene TRBJ1-1; unclear D gene. Germline V gene data show CDR1 as SGHTA and CDR2 as FQGTGA. This CDR3 has 14 amino acids. This CDR3 is CVSSPSRAHTEAFF. The CDR3 DNA follows: TGTGTCAGCAGCCCTTCTCGGGCGCACACTGAAGCTTTCTTT.